This T cell receptor (beta chain) derives from a study of cytomegalovirus exposure and HLA in healthy donors. The CDR3 spans 13 residues. Trimming removed 3 bases at V and 6 bases at J, with 8 bases between. From germline, CDR1 is LGHNA and CDR2 YSLEER. The PCR was carried out with 60 Vbeta primers and 13 Jbeta primers. Some clones are missing from TCRdb's copy, which holds only in-frame ones; the method was immunoSEQ multiplex PCR. The data show tens of thousands of clones, around three quarters seen once. Study results and limitations: After further analysis at a later stage, 15,000 to 20,000 TCR beta sequences were associated with HLA alleles at 0.05 false discovery rate. Under in vitro conditions, a few CMV-associated chains were confirmed as specific for CMV antigens. Presence/absence analysis assumed near-uniform sequencing depth across donors.

As for this clone: The antigen remains undetermined.

V is TRBV4-3 and J is TRBJ2-2; a weak D match, TRBD1 (6 bases). The sequence came from a male donor in good health and CMV-seronegative. Sequencing input: PBMCs. The CDR3 loop reads CASSQGHSGELFF. CDR3 nucleotides: TGCGCCAGCAGCCAGGGACATTCCGGGGAGCTGTTTTTT.